The T cell receptor beta chain under discussion was sequenced for a study of T cell responses to AZD1222 COVID-19 vaccine. Sequencing used immunoSEQ multiplex PCR; TCRdb keeps in-frame clones, though not all of them. The table records over 100,000 clones, roughly 84% of them present only once. The CDR3 is made up of 12 amino acids. Trimming took off 0 bases at V and 3 bases at J, with 3 bases between the two ends. Germline V gene data show CDR1 as SGHDT and CDR2 as YYEEEE. The sequence derives from an adult in good health. The chain joins TRBV5-6 to TRBJ1-2, with D hard to call. The material sequenced was peripheral blood, taken on day 0 of AZD1222 vaccination. The DNA of the CDR3 is TGTGCCAGCAGCTTGGGGGACTATGGCTACACCTTC. Its translation is CASSLGDYGYTF.